This TCR beta chain was identified during a study of regulatory T cells in long-lasting Graves disease (dated by TCRdb to the early 2020s). At the level of the whole study: Antithyroid drugs had been taken for less than 3 months by newly diagnosed Graves' disease patients. TCR sequencing covered about 13 persistent and 20 or so newly diagnosed Graves' disease patients, some 33 samples in total. The study was conducted in China and was registered as a clinical trial. Persistent Graves' disease patients were compared with newly diagnosed Graves' disease patients by peripheral blood TCR sequencing and RNA sequencing.

Paper-wide results and their limitations: Compared with newly diagnosed patients, persistent Graves' disease patients had lower TCR Shannon entropy and fewer highly expanded clones, which suggests clonal expansion. The study examined only peripheral blood because the primary lesion, thyroid tissue, could not be accessed. The authors noted that the small sample size was a limitation that may lower accuracy. Sequencing and analysis were limited to the TCR beta chain. Persistent disease showed preferential use of TRBV28, TRBJ1-2 and TRBJ2-5, whereas newly diagnosed disease favored TRBV20-1 and TRBJ2-1. A larger number of public clonotypes was shared among persistent patients (about 2,700) than among newly diagnosed patients (more than 850).

This clonotype has a handful of counts. The antigen this receptor binds is unknown. Base qualities were left out, and no much larger clone turns up one base away. Sample time point, as interpreted from the label and publication: newly diagnosed GD, antithyroid drugs for less than 3 months. For both TCR sequencing and RNA sequencing, RNA was extracted from PBMCs using TRIzol. The diagnosis of Graves' disease followed American Thyroid Association guidelines. Patients for the study were recruited at an endocrinology department in Xi'an, China. From each patient, about 8.9 milliliters of peripheral blood was collected into an EDTA anticoagulant tube. PBMCs were isolated by Ficoll Paque Plus density gradient separation without further T cell sorting. An Agilent 2100 Bioanalyzer and agarose gel were used to check RNA quality, while a NanoDrop 2000 measured RNA concentration. The library was built by means of multiplex PCR. Sequencing used an Illumina HiSeq 4000. CDR3 regions were amplified by Arm-PCR with iRepertoire HTBI primers to construct TCR beta libraries. Gel purification was performed on PCR products prior to sequencing. The published analysis was carried out like this. Across samples, about 64 TRBV and around 15 TRBJ segments were identified and used for gene usage analysis of CDR3 amino acid clonotypes. COPE and FqMerger were used to merge the filtered high-quality paired reads into contigs. Contigs were aligned with BLAST to IMGT TRBV, TRBD and TRBJ reference genes, and CDR3 was defined per IMGT. Clonotypes above 0.1% frequency were classified as highly expanded clones. Shannon entropy served as the measure of repertoire diversity, while the Gini coefficient captured V-J evenness. Public clonotypes were defined as clonotypes shared by more than one individual. TCRdb reran the public reads through fastp at Q25 and MiXCR, keeping productive beta chains. Rows are unified per CDR3 protein, each entry keeping the most common DNA and genes. The V and J calls follow TCRdb's processing rather than the paper's. The sample contains some 330,000 distinct CDR3 sequences, approximately 12% of them found a single time. Over 15% of the sample rests with the top ten.

The CDR3 starts with the cysteine, ends with the phenylalanine, and has 15 residues. The retained sequence is limited to the CDR3, 45 bases, with the frame set at the first base. Clipping removes 3 bases from V and 2 bases from J, with 6 as the unmatched junction base count. CDR1 is given as LGHNA and CDR2 as YSLEER, both from the germline V gene. This same sample was also taken into another study, of T cells in Graves' hyperthyroidism and ophthalmopathy. Per that second paper: Stable Graves' hyperthyroidism was defined as the absence of progression to ophthalmopathy over 18 months of follow-up. Hyperthyroidism patients were newly diagnosed, with disease duration under 2 months, and aged 18 to 65 years. Patients with uncontrolled infections, other autoimmune diseases, pregnancy or lactation were excluded. Clinical symptoms, serum thyroxine and TRAb, thyroid ultrasound, and orbital computed tomography formed the basis for the diagnoses. The first round of RT-PCR for the TCR CDR3 was performed with the HTBI primer set and the Qiagen OneStep RT-PCR kit. Most expanded thyroid clonotypes (frequency above 0.001) were also found in blood, which suggests that blood repertoires may mirror thyroid immune responses. A 13 V-J signature model separated ophthalmopathy from stable hyperthyroidism, with roughly 88% sensitivity and roughly 82% specificity in cross-validation and 80%/75% in testing. In validation, the model predicted progression to ophthalmopathy with about 71% sensitivity and approximately 78% specificity, a median of roughly seven months before onset. TCR V-J signatures able to tell the groups apart were searched for in a discovery cohort of approximately 95 patients, of whom over 40 had Graves' ophthalmopathy and about 60 had stable Graves' hyperthyroidism. Prospective prediction of ophthalmopathy was tested in an independent validation cohort of under 20 hyperthyroidism patients and 15 to 17 patients who later progressed to ophthalmopathy. The approximately 98 discovery patients were randomly divided into training and test sets at a 7:3 ratio. Thyroid tissue and blood T-cell repertoires from six Graves' hyperthyroidism patients were also compared in the study. Once sampling was done, hyperthyroidism patients were given methimazole at a starting dose of 30 mg daily, whereas ophthalmopathy patients were given high-dose intravenous methylprednisolone. Libraries were constructed in a second round of multiplex PCR, after which size selection and purification were carried out. Libraries were sequenced paired-end with 100 bp reads on an Illumina HiSeq2000. Raw data were processed with SOAPnuke, discarding reads with adapters, uncalled bases, mean Phred below 15, or no exact constant-primer or identifier match. High-quality paired reads were merged with COPE v1.2.5, and unique nucleotide sequences were defined as clonotypes. MiTCR v1.1 was used to align the clonotypes against IMGT TRBV, TRBD and TRBJ reference segments. The analysis included only V-J combinations with a frequency above 0.0001, which together covered more than 98% of the repertoires. A TCS score was defined as the ratio between F50 (clonal expansion) and ExV (chaos), using BLOSUM62-based TCRdist between CDR3 peptides within each V-J. Welch's t-statistics and random forest reduced fewer than 550 V-J features to 13, which were used in a naive Bayes classifier (R e1071). Sample size was not statistically predetermined, and blinding of investigators to group allocation was not performed. The paper describes TCR Vbeta CDR3 sequencing of 135 peripheral blood samples, made up of 43 ophthalmopathy patients, some 80 hyperthyroidism patients and roughly 17 progressor patients.

This sequence uses TRBV4-3 and TRBJ2-7; 8 of the junction bases match TRBD1. This sequence was found in a woman aged 18-29 years with Graves disease. Donor details come from another sample of the same person, matched by shared clones. The sequences come from peripheral blood mononuclear cells (PBMCs), collected at new diagnosis, from a patient treated with antithyroid drugs. The CDR3 reads as follows: CASSHRQGIPYEQYF. The nucleotide sequence is TGCGCCAGCAGCCACCGACAGGGGATCCCCTACGAGCAGTACTTC.